The 29 T cell receptor beta chains below come from one sample, sequenced in a study of identical twins. TCRdb fed the 5' RACE reads into MiXCR, producing one record per CDR3 protein. This sample has some 500,000 distinct CDR3 sequences, with approximately 15% found just once. In addition, the sample was reused for a study of yellow fever vaccine responses in identical twins.

Sequenced input: CD4+ T cells sorted from blood. These receptors were obtained from a woman younger than 35 in good health.

This clonotype was counted ten times or more. The chain combines TRBV5-5 with TRBJ2-7; D may be TRBD1 (5 bases). Trimming stripped 2 bases from V and 6 bases from J, with 12 bases between. The CDR3 has 13 amino acids. The V gene's germline CDR1 is SGHKS and CDR2 YYEKEE (reference sequence). The CDR3 loop is CASSLRGQGEQYF. DNA for the CDR3: TGTGCCAGCAGCTTACGTGGGCAGGGCGAGCAGTACTTC.

DNA for the CDR3: TGTGCCAGCACTGATCCGGGACCCCAGGACGAAAAACTGTTTTTT. Residues: CASTDPGPQDEKLFF. The gene calls are TRBV6-2 or TRBV6-3 and TRBJ1-4; the D gene is possibly TRBD1 (5 bases). The germline CDR1 and CDR2 sequences are MNHEY and SVGEGT. V gave up 7 bases and J gave up 8 bases, with 20 bases separating them. The CDR3 extends over 15 amino acids.

This chain joins TRBV7-2 and TRBJ2-6, with D unclear. The V and J ends lost 1 base and 5 bases respectively, with 0 bases between them. There are 12 residues in the CDR3. Germline CDR1 SGHTA, CDR2 FQGNSA. CDR3 in amino acids: CASSLGANVLTF. CDR3 nucleotides: TGTGCCAGCAGCTTAGGGGCCAACGTCCTGACTTTC.

The genes are TRBV20-1 and TRBJ2-3; D unclear. V gave up 4 bases and J gave up 9 bases, with 11 bases separating them. The CDR3 is made up of 11 amino acids. Germline V lookup: CDR1 DFQATT, CDR2 SNEGSKA (reference sequence). CDR3 in amino acids: CSANLPPTQYF. CDR3 nucleotides: TGCAGTGCTAACTTGCCCCCGACGCAGTATTTT.

At least ten counts were recorded for this clonotype. The chain employs TRBV6-1 and TRBJ2-1; 14 bases agree with TRBD2. CDR3 length equals 13 residues. The germline gives CDR1 MNHNS, CDR2 SASEGT. V lost 7 bases, J lost 9 bases, and 2 bases stayed unmatched. This CDR3 is CASTGLAGGEQFF. The CDR3 region has the DNA TGTGCCAGCACAGGACTAGCGGGAGGTGAGCAGTTCTTC.

The table lists this clonotype with a few counts. V is TRBV28 and J is TRBJ2-7, with TRBD2 identical over 9 bases. CDR1 is MDHEN and CDR2 is SYDVKM in the germline V gene. V lost 4 bases, J lost 3 bases, and 13 bases stayed unmatched. The CDR3 contains 17 residues. CDR3 DNA sequence: TGTGCCAGCAGTTCTCTAGCGGGAACATCTCCATTCTACGAGCAGTACTTC. This encodes CASSSLAGTSPFYEQYF.

This clonotype has a handful of counts. The V gene is TRBV4-2, the J gene TRBJ1-6; D may be TRBD1 (6 bases). With 1 base removed from V and 13 bases from J, the gap between germline ends came to 14 bases. The CDR3 runs 14 residues. From germline, CDR1 is LGHNA and CDR2 YNFKEQ. The CDR3 protein is CASSQVTGVFPLHF. CDR3 bases: TGTGCCAGCAGCCAAGTGACAGGCGTTTTTCCCCTCCACTTT.

The chain carries TRBV2 and TRBJ2-4, with D hard to call. Germline lookup yields CDR1 SNHLY and CDR2 FYNNEI. V shed 2 bases and J shed 1 base, with 12 bases lying between them. The CDR3 sequence is 16 residues long. Written as DNA, the CDR3 is TGTGCCAGCAGTGAAATTGGGATTCGGGCCAAAAACATTCAGTACTTC. Residues: CASSEIGIRAKNIQYF.

This clonotype was seen only a few times. The chain combines TRBV27 with TRBJ2-1, with TRBD2 matching over 7 bases. From germline, CDR1 is MNHEY and CDR2 SMNVEV (reference sequence). The CDR3 consists of 15 residues. The V gene end was trimmed by 6 bases and the J gene end by 6 bases; junction bases not matched to a gene: 11. CDR3 amino acids: CASSTLRGGANEQFF. The CDR3 coding sequence is TGTGCCAGCAGCACACTGAGGGGAGGGGCCAATGAGCAGTTCTTC.

This clonotype occurred a few times. The chain is built from TRBV4-3 and TRBJ2-3; perhaps TRBD2 as D (5 bases). Germline V gives CDR1 LGHNA, CDR2 YSLEER. V was clipped by 0 bases and J by 7 bases, with 11 bases between them. The CDR3 spans 14 residues. The chain's CDR3 is CASSQDLNGNTQYF. CDR3 DNA sequence: TGCGCCAGCAGCCAAGATCTTAACGGGAATACGCAGTATTTT.

This clonotype was seen ten or more times. The chain links TRBV5-1 to TRBJ2-1, with 7 bases lining up with TRBD1. The CDR3 length is 15 residues. V dropped 4 bases and J dropped 2; count of bases not matched to a gene: 6. The germline V gene has CDR1 SGHRS and CDR2 YFSETQ. Here the CDR3 reads CASSATGNTYNEQFF. The CDR3 DNA is TGCGCCAGCAGCGCGACAGGGAATACCTACAATGAGCAGTTCTTC.

This clonotype was observed a few times. The chain is built from TRBV28 and TRBJ2-4; 7 bases are shared with TRBD1. Germline-derived CDR1 and CDR2 are MDHEN and SYDVKM. The CDR3 sequence is 15 residues long. With V trimmed by 1 base and J by 9 bases, 9 bases remained unmatched. The CDR3 sequence is CASSLLGLTGTIQYF. The CDR3 DNA reads as TGTGCCAGCAGTTTATTGGGGCTGACAGGGACCATTCAGTACTTC.

V gene TRBV11-2 combines with J gene TRBJ2-2; D is ambiguous. There are 14 residues in the CDR3. Germline V CDR1 and CDR2: SGHAT, FQNNGV. The ends were cut back, 3 bases at V and 6 bases at J, with 11 bases in the middle. CDR3 in DNA: TGTGCCAGCAGCTTGGGCCAGTTCTCCGGGGAGCTGTTTTTT. This sequence encodes CASSLGQFSGELFF.

This clonotype was seen a handful of times. J is TRBJ2-3 and V is TRBV24-1; TRBD1 aligns across 8 bases. CDR1 is KGHDR, CDR2 SFDVKD, per germline. The V and J ends lost 4 bases and 1 base, in that order; junction bases with no gene match: 6. The CDR3 totals 16 residues. CDR3 in DNA: TGTGCCACCAGTGACCCTGACAGGGGTGGCACAGATACGCAGTATTTT. Translated, it gives CATSDPDRGGTDTQYF.

This clonotype was found a few times. The chain joins TRBV19 to TRBJ2-1; D gene ambiguous. Trimming took off 1 base at V and 9 bases at J, with 16 bases between the two ends. CDR1 and CDR2 (germline): LNHDA, SQIVND (reference sequence). The CDR3 is 15 residues long. The CDR3 here is CASSIAASRIGEQFF. The CDR3 nucleotides are TGTGCCAGTAGTATAGCAGCCTCTAGGATCGGTGAGCAGTTCTTC.

Ten or more counts support this clonotype. The rearrangement joins TRBV3-1 to TRBJ2-7; no clear D gene. CDR1 LGHDT and CDR2 YNNKEL come from the germline V gene (reference sequence). The CDR3 has 12 residues. Trimming cost V 1 base and J 6 bases, with 7 bases left between them. This CDR3 is CASSQVKGEQYF. The CDR3 nucleotides are TGTGCCAGCAGCCAAGTAAAGGGCGAGCAGTACTTC.

The V gene is TRBV11-2, the J gene TRBJ1-6; weak D call: TRBD1 (5 bases). Trimming left V 4 bases short and J 10 bases short, with 17 bases between. In germline, CDR1 is SGHAT, CDR2 FQNNGV. The CDR3 is 15 amino acids. In DNA form, the CDR3 reads TGTGCCAGCAGCTGGGACGGGGACCGACTATCACCCCTCCACTTT. Amino acid sequence: CASSWDGDRLSPLHF.

This clonotype turned up a few times. The chain has TRBV9 and TRBJ2-5; the D gene is possibly TRBD2 (6 bases). The CDR3 is made up of 17 amino acids. Germline V gene lookup returns CDR1 SGDLS and CDR2 YYNGEE. Between the trimmed V and J ends, which lost 0 bases and 4 bases, there was a span of 19 bases. The DNA for the CDR3 is TGTGCCAGCAGCGTAGGTGGGGGGAGCCCCCTACGAGAGACCCAGTACTTC. Protein: CASSVGGGSPLRETQYF.

The chain is built from TRBV29-1 and TRBJ2-3; perhaps TRBD2 as D (5 bases). Germline values: CDR1 SQVTM, CDR2 ANQGSEA. The CDR3 is made up of 13 amino acids. The V end lost 8 bases, the J end lost 3 bases, and 15 bases lay between the germline ends. This CDR3 reads CSSMVRGTDTQYF. The CDR3, as DNA: TGCAGCTCCATGGTCCGGGGAACAGATACGCAGTATTTT.

V is TRBV7-9 and J is TRBJ1-2; no clear D. Germline CDR1 and CDR2: SEHNR and FQNEAQ (reference sequence). This CDR3 region has 14 residues. V gave up 3 bases and J gave up 7 bases, with 15 bases separating them. CDR3: CASSLSKSTGGYTF. The CDR3 nucleotides read TGTGCCAGCAGCTTGAGCAAGTCTACTGGTGGCTACACCTTC.

This clonotype was counted only a few times. The CDR3 DNA reads TGCGCCAGCAGCAGGGACAGTGGAAGCAATCAGCCCCAGCATTTT. Translating it yields CASSRDSGSNQPQHF. The rearrangement uses TRBV5-1 and TRBJ1-5; 7 bases align to TRBD1. CDR3 length: 15 amino acids. The V gene end was trimmed by 4 bases and the J gene end by 1 base; junction bases not matched to a gene: 5. The germline V gene has CDR1 SGHRS and CDR2 YFSETQ.

This clonotype was recorded at least ten times. The rearrangement links TRBV15 to TRBJ1-2; D is uncertain. With 3 bases removed from V and 2 bases from J, the gap between germline ends came to 10 bases. This CDR3 contains 14 residues. Germline CDR1 is LNHNV and CDR2 is YYDKDF (reference sequence). This chain's CDR3 is CATSSVEFNYGYTF. CDR3 bases: TGTGCCACCAGCAGCGTGGAGTTCAACTATGGCTACACCTTC.

This clonotype turned up a few times. The rearrangement uses TRBV6-1 and TRBJ2-1; 9 nucleotides match TRBD2. Germline-derived CDR1 and CDR2 are MNHNS and SASEGT. After removal of 6 bases from V and 6 bases from J, the junction contained 6 bases not matched to a gene. The CDR3 length is 14 residues. CDR3 protein: CASSGLAPGNEQFF. The CDR3, as DNA: TGTGCCAGCAGCGGACTAGCGCCGGGCAATGAGCAGTTCTTC.

In this sample, this clonotype turned up many times. The rearrangement links TRBV7-9 to TRBJ2-3, with TRBD2 identical over 12 bases. Germline V gives CDR1 SEHNR, CDR2 FQNEAQ (reference sequence). This CDR3 region has 14 residues. Trimming cost V 5 bases and J 4 bases; bases outside gene matches: 1. The CDR3 protein is CASSPSGGADTQYF. The CDR3 DNA reads TGTGCCAGCAGCCCTAGCGGGGGGGCAGATACGCAGTATTTT.

The rearrangement links TRBV7-3 to TRBJ2-1; 8 bases agree with TRBD2. Germline trimming cut 10 bases from V and 5 bases from J; bases unmatched to any gene: 7. Germline V gene sequence: CDR1 SGHTA, CDR2 FQGTGA. This CDR3 contains 13 residues. CDR3 sequence (DNA): TGTGCCACCTCCGCGGGGGGAAACAATGAGCAGTTCTTC. It is translated as CATSAGGNNEQFF.

The J gene is TRBJ2-7, the V gene TRBV28; tentatively, D is TRBD1 (6 bases). This CDR3 region has 19 residues. Trimming removed 1 base from V and 3 bases from J, with 25 bases in between. Germline V lookup: CDR1 MDHEN, CDR2 SYDVKM. CDR3 bases: TGTGCCAGCAGTTTATACCCCGAGCCCGCGACAGGCACCAACTACGAGCAGTACTTC. This translates into CASSLYPEPATGTNYEQYF.

This clonotype occurred a few times. V gene TRBV2 combines with J gene TRBJ2-5; 8 bases line up with TRBD2. CDR1 is SNHLY and CDR2 is FYNNEI in the germline V gene. V was clipped by 5 bases and J by 5 bases; unmatched bases: 10. This CDR3 is 15 amino acids long. Written as DNA, the CDR3 is TGTGCCAGCAGTTTAATAGCGGGGTCCAGTGAGACCCAGTACTTC. Encoded protein: CASSLIAGSSETQYF.

This clonotype was observed a few times. The gene calls are TRBV11-2 and TRBJ1-3, with D possibly TRBD1 on 6 matching bases. The CDR3 runs to 16 residues. V was clipped by 6 bases and J by 4 bases, with 19 bases between them. CDR1 and CDR2 from the germline V gene are SGHAT and FQNNGV. The CDR3 nucleotides read TGTGCCAGCAGGCCCCCCGGGGGGCGTGGGGGAAACACCATATATTTT. Translating gives CASRPPGGRGGNTIYF.

This clonotype turned up a few times. V and J are TRBV9 and TRBJ2-7, with 10 bases fitting TRBD2. Per the germline V gene, CDR1 is SGDLS and CDR2 is YYNGEE. V gave up 2 bases and J gave up 4 bases; unmatched junction bases: 12. The CDR3 is 17 amino acids. The CDR3 protein is CASSVGFLAGVGYEQYF. The CDR3 nucleotides are TGTGCCAGCAGCGTTGGGTTCCTAGCGGGAGTAGGGTACGAGCAGTACTTC.